The rows below give T cell receptor beta chains drawn from one sample of a study of cytomegalovirus exposure and HLA in healthy donors. Data came from immunoSEQ multiplex PCR; TCRdb stores just in-frame clones and leaves some out. The sample yields roughly 120,000 clones, roughly four fifths seen once. The sample consisted of PBMCs. Receptors were obtained from a male donor in good health and CMV-seropositive. Each CDR3 is given without its conserved first and last residue. D genes are given only for firm matches.

d_call	v_call	j_call	cdr3_aa
TRBD2	TRBV5-4	TRBJ2-3	ASSSGSGRSADTQY
-	TRBV5-6	TRBJ2-1	ASSLELIMTSSYNEQF
TRBD2	TRBV5-1	TRBJ2-7	ASSADLPHSGRTYEQY
-	TRBV7-9	TRBJ1-6	ASSLEGGRGNSPLH
-	TRBV21-1	TRBJ2-1	ASSKVEREEF
-	TRBV11-2	TRBJ1-2	ASSFGRQTPYGYT
-	TRBV27	TRBJ2-5	ASIGISGTQY
TRBD2	TRBV5-1	TRBJ2-1	ASSLGLAGDNEQF
-	TRBV9	TRBJ1-2	ASSPWDSRIGYT
TRBD1	TRBV2	TRBJ2-1	ASRKKSGTGVHEQF
-	TRBV27	TRBJ1-4	ASSPQGFNEKLF
-	TRBV19	TRBJ2-3	ASSPLAWPTDTQY
-	TRBV27	TRBJ2-7	ASSLSLVGGEQY
-	TRBV19	TRBJ1-2	ASSTGDPYGYT
TRBD1	TRBV7-2	TRBJ1-2	ASSLRDRVEGYT
-	TRBV7-2	TRBJ2-3	ASSLETPLPDTQY
TRBD1	TRBV11-2	TRBJ1-2	ASSLFVDRDRPGYT
TRBD1	TRBV19	TRBJ2-7	ASSIGGQGNYEQY
TRBD2	TRBV5-1	-	ASTPLGTSGRASDEQF
-	TRBV6-1	TRBJ1-1	ASRLTAMNTEAF
-	TRBV15	TRBJ1-5	ATSHGGARSQPQH
-	TRBV5-1	TRBJ2-7	ASSLDRMSSYEQY